The 5 T cell receptor beta chains below all came from one sample that was sequenced in a study of cytomegalovirus exposure and HLA in healthy donors. The PCR had 60 Vbeta and 13 Jbeta primers. Profiling relied on immunoSEQ multiplex PCR, and the TCRdb table lists in-frame clones only, not all of them. Altogether 250,000 to 350,000 clones are present, 75% to 90% being singletons, with the ten largest covering less than 4.5%. Sequencing was carried out using PBMCs. These receptors were obtained from a middle-aged man in good health and CMV-seropositive.

This chain links TRBV15 with TRBJ1-1; possibly TRBD1 for D (6 bases). This CDR3 spans 18 amino acids. The ends were cut back, 0 bases at V and 0 bases at J, with 17 bases in the middle. Germline V gene data show CDR1 as LNHNV and CDR2 as YYDKDF (reference sequence). The CDR3 loop reads CATSRDKIDRTLNTEAFF. The CDR3 region has the DNA TGTGCCACCAGCAGAGACAAAATTGACAGGACTCTGAACACTGAAGCTTTCTTT.

The CDR3 DNA is TGTGCCAGCAGCCAGGGGGGGGCTAGCAGCACAGATACGCAGTATTTT. It yields the protein CASSQGGASSTDTQYF. V and J are TRBV4-2 and TRBJ2-3; possibly TRBD2 for D (7 bases). The CDR3 extends over 16 amino acids. Trimming shortened V by 3 bases and J by 0 bases, and 13 bases separated the two germline ends. Germline values: CDR1 LGHNA, CDR2 YNFKEQ.

The chain carries TRBV7-9 and TRBJ2-1; TRBD2 matches at 12 bases. The CDR3 totals 16 residues. The junction had 5 bases not matched to a gene; V was cut back by 5 bases and J by 3 bases. Germline V lookup: CDR1 SEHNR, CDR2 FQNEAQ (reference sequence). CDR3 nucleotides: TGTGCCAGCAGCGACAGGACTAGCGGGATCTACAATGAGCAGTTCTTC. Its translation is CASSDRTSGIYNEQFF.

The chain links TRBV9 to TRBJ2-1; D perhaps matches TRBD2 (6 bases). The V end was cut by 0 bases, the J end by 3 bases, with 10 bases between. The CDR3 sequence is 15 residues long. Germline V gene lookup returns CDR1 SGDLS and CDR2 YYNGEE. CDR3 sequence reads: CASSVAGSLYNEQFF. CDR3 sequence (DNA): TGTGCCAGCAGCGTAGCCGGGAGTCTCTACAATGAGCAGTTCTTC.

The J gene is TRBJ2-7, the V gene TRBV7-9; 9 nucleotides match TRBD1. The CDR3 contains 14 residues. The V and J ends lost 4 bases and 2 bases, in that order; junction bases with no gene match: 3. Germline V gene data show CDR1 as SEHNR and CDR2 as FQNEAQ (reference sequence). Written as DNA, the CDR3 is TGTGCCAGCAGCTCGGGGACAGGGCCCTACGAGCAGTACTTC. It specifies CASSSGTGPYEQYF. Complete variable domain (other parts from reference TRBV7-9 and TRBJ2-7): DTGVSQNPRHKITKRGQNVTFRCDPISEHNRLYWYRQTLGQGPEFLTYFQNEAQLEKSRLLSDRFSAERPKGSFSTLEIQRTEQGDSAMYLCASSSGTGPYEQYFGPGTRLTVT.